The T cell receptor (beta chain) under discussion was sequenced for a study of control samples from healthy donors and cancer patients. V shed 0 bases and J shed 3 bases, with 12 bases lying between them. The germline V gene has CDR1 SGHRS and CDR2 YFSETQ. The CDR3 length is 15 residues. Produced via immunoSEQ multiplex PCR; TCRdb's table is partial and in-frame only. The profile shows 75,000 to 95,000 clones, around nine tenths of them singletons. The rearrangement joins TRBV5-1 to TRBJ1-2; possibly TRBD1 for D (5 bases). Sample: blood. This receptor was obtained from a woman between 18 and 29 years old in good health. CDR3 sequence (DNA): TGCGCCAGCAGCTTGGAGGAAGGGGCGGACTATGGCTACACCTTC. It yields the protein CASSLEEGADYGYTF. Combining the CDR3 with reference TRBV5-1 and TRBJ1-2 gives the whole variable domain KAGVTQTPRYLIKTRGQQVTLSCSPISGHRSVSWYQQTPGQGLQFLFEYFSETQRNKGNFPGRFSGRQFSNSRSEMNVSTLELGDSALYLCASSLEEGADYGYTFGSGTRLTVV.